This T cell receptor (beta chain) appears in the sequencing data of a study of graft-versus-host responses after intestinal transplantation. Study-wide context: Those transplanted obtained multivisceral, liver-intestinal, or isolated intestinal grafts. Anti-thymocyte globulin induction, then tacrolimus and steroids for around 3 years, went to all recipients.

For this clone: Its matching antigen is unknown.

Study-level results: HvG clone declines early post-transplant were associated with peak circulating GvH levels. Present in recipient marrow, GvH clones included some that appeared first in ileum or blood.

The table came from immunoSEQ multiplex PCR; TCRdb's copy has only in-frame clones and leaves some out. Among around 89,000 clones listed, 85% to 95% were seen once. Per the germline V gene, CDR1 is MNHEY and CDR2 is SMNVEV (reference sequence). J was trimmed by 4 bases and V by 5 bases; bases with no gene match: 6. This CDR3 comprises 16 residues. Material: unstimulated CD8+ T cells sorted from spleen or lymph node cells, obtained before transplant. The TCR originated in a human donor who was the organ donor for an intestinal transplant. The chain couples TRBV27 to TRBJ2-2, with 11 bases fitting TRBD2. CDR3 DNA: TGTGCCAGCAGTACCCCCGGGACTAGCGGCACCGGGGAGCTGTTTTTT. Protein product: CASSTPGTSGTGELFF.